This TCR beta chain was recorded in a study of metastatic and nonmetastatic thyroid tumors (dated by TCRdb to about 2020). For the wider study: For patients with malignant and with benign thyroid disease, the researchers compared repertoires between peripheral blood samples and tumor or nodule tissue samples. The study at large found these results: TCR beta diversity was reported as significantly higher in malignant tumors than in benign nodules, in both blood and tumor samples.

Reading from cysteine to phenylalanine, the CDR3 counts 18 amino acids. The read is trimmed to its CDR3 DNA, 54 bases read in frame from base 1. Here V drops 3 bases and J drops 4 bases, and the junction holds 7 bases not matched to any gene. For CDR1 and CDR2, the germline V gene lists ENHRY and SYGVKD. Libraries were made using PCR. Sequenced on an Illumina HiSeq 4000. High-throughput sequencing was used to profile the CDR3 region of the TCR beta-chain in every patient. The original methods were these. Drawing on CDR3 differences between clinicopathological groups, the researchers built a classifier meant to tell apart patients with distant-metastatic papillary thyroid cancer. To measure repertoire diversity the researchers used the Shannon index, while the Morisita-Horn index served to gauge how similar the tumor and blood repertoires were. TCRdb reprocessing: public reads trimmed at Q25 with fastp, clones called with MiXCR, in-frame beta chains kept. The V and J calls and clone size come from TCRdb's table, not from the authors' own analysis. In this sample the table shows around 20,000 clones, roughly 33% of which occur a single time. The ten largest clonotypes hold 20% to 25% of the sample.

About this clone: Its target antigen remains unknown. Base qualities were left out, and no much larger clone turns up one base away.

No patient had received any treatment before thyroid surgery. Patient clinical samples collected from about 2012 to 2019 were retrospectively analysed using T-cell receptor beta sequencing. Recombination connected TRBV10-3 to TRBJ2-6, with 12 bases in between that match TRBD1. The sequenced sample was adjacent normal tissue. The source of this sequence is a female donor with papillary thyroid cancer or a benign thyroid nodule (not recorded which). Some clones in this sample may be carry-over from other donors' samples. The nucleotide sequence reads as follows: TGTGCCATCAGTGACTCCGGGACAGGGGGCTCCGGGGCCAACGTCCTGACTTTC. Translated, it gives CAISDSGTGGSGANVLTF.